Listed below are T cell receptor beta chains from one sample, sequenced in a study of regulatory T cells in long-lasting Graves disease. In TCRdb, the multiplex PCR reads were re-called with MiXCR into one record per CDR3 protein. The table has about 560,000 distinct CDR3 sequences, approximately 16% seen once. These same records also appear under a second study, on T cells in Graves' hyperthyroidism and ophthalmopathy.

This sample comprised peripheral blood mononuclear cells (PBMCs), obtained at new diagnosis, from a patient treated with antithyroid drugs. The receptors here all came from a man between 18 and 29 years old with Graves disease. CDR3s include the opening cysteine and the closing phenylalanine or tryptophan. A D gene is named only where the DNA matches it firmly. For some rows the clone size is stated as once, few or many, or as a class when expanded; others skip it.

>TRBJ1-6|.|13|TRBV12-3/TRBV12-4|many
TGTGCCAGCAGCGCCCAGAAGAATTCACCCCTCCACTTT
CASSAQKNSPLHF
>TRBJ2-2|.|15|TRBV3-1|many
TGTGCCAGCAGCCTGCGAATTACTAGCCCCGGGGAGCTGTTTTTT
CASSLRITSPGELFF
>TRBJ2-1|TRBD2|15|TRBV2|many
TGTGCCAGCAGGAGTACTAGCGGGGGCTACAATGAGCAGTTCTTC
CASRSTSGGYNEQFF
>TRBJ2-1|.|14|TRBV19|few
TGTGCCACTCAACAGTGGGGCGGGAACAATGAGCAGTTCTTC
CATQQWGGNNEQFF
>TRBJ1-2|.|15|TRBV5-5|.
TGTGCCAGCAGCATTGAGGGCACAGGGAGCTATGGCTACACCTTC
CASSIEGTGSYGYTF
>TRBJ2-7|TRBD1|14|TRBV5-1|many
TGCGCCAGCAGCCCGGGGGACAGGGGATACGAGCAGTACTTC
CASSPGDRGYEQYF
>TRBJ2-5|.|13|TRBV18|many
TGTGCCAGCTCACCACCGCAGAGGGAGACCCAGTACTTC
CASSPPQRETQYF
>TRBJ2-5|.|15|TRBV28|many
TGTGCCAGCAGTTTACCAGGGGCCCGGGGGGAGACCCAGTACTTC
CASSLPGARGETQYF
>TRBJ2-1|TRBD2|15|TRBV3-1|many
TGTGCCAGCAGCCGTCCGGGACTAGCTTACAATGAGCAGTTCTTC
CASSRPGLAYNEQFF
>TRBJ2-1|.|15|TRBV7-2|many
TGTGCCAGCAGCTTAGCGGGGAGAGGGATAAATGAGCAGTTCTTC
CASSLAGRGINEQFF
>TRBJ2-7|.|13|TRBV11-3|few
TGTGCCAGCAGCCGACCGCCTGTTTACGAGCAGTACTTC
CASSRPPVYEQYF
>TRBJ2-7|TRBD2|16|TRBV20-1|many
TGCAGTGCTCGGGTGATGGCGGGAGAGATTGGCTACGAGCAGTACTTC
CSARVMAGEIGYEQYF
>TRBJ2-1|.|13|TRBV12-3/TRBV12-4|many
TGTGCCAGCAGTTTAGCGGCAGCGCGGGAGCAGTTCTTC
CASSLAAAREQFF
>TRBJ1-1|.|16|TRBV15|few
TGTGCCACCAGCAGAGATTACGGCAGGGAATACACTGAAGCTTTCTTT
CATSRDYGREYTEAFF
>TRBJ2-7|.|14|TRBV14|few
TGTGCCAGCAGCCCAATTGCAATGGCGGATGAGCAGTACTTC
CASSPIAMADEQYF
>TRBJ2-7|.|14|TRBV5-5|few
TGTGCCAGCAGGAATGTGCGACGGGCCTACGAGCAGTACTTC
CASRNVRRAYEQYF
>TRBJ1-3|.|17|TRBV5-5|few
TGTGCCAGCAGCCGCTCAACCGGGAGAAGCTCTGGAAACACCATATATTTT
CASSRSTGRSSGNTIYF
>TRBJ1-5|.|14|TRBV12-3/TRBV12-4|many
TGTGCCAGCAGGTTCAAAGCGGTGGGTCAGCCCCAGCATTTT
CASRFKAVGQPQHF
>TRBJ2-1|.|10|TRBV2|few
TGTGCCAGCATGGGGGATGAGCAGTTCTTC
CASMGDEQFF
>TRBJ2-7|.|15|TRBV4-2|.
TGTGCCAGCAGCCAAGAGTTCTCTAGCTCCTACGAGCAGTACTTC
CASSQEFSSSYEQYF
>TRBJ1-2|.|15|TRBV5-1|many
TGCGCCAGCAGCTTGGAAACCAGGAGAAACTATGGCTACACCTTC
CASSLETRRNYGYTF
>TRBJ1-5|.|12|TRBV7-9|once
TGTGCCAGCAGCACCGCGGACCAGCCCCAGCATTTT
CASSTADQPQHF
>TRBJ2-7|.|13|TRBV5-1|.
TGCGCCAGCAGACAGGGCCTCTCCTACGAGCAGTACTTC
CASRQGLSYEQYF
>TRBJ1-2|.|13|TRBV3-1|few
TGTGCCAGCAGCCAAGGAAGGACAGTTGGCTACACCTTC
CASSQGRTVGYTF
>TRBJ1-5|.|15|TRBV15|few
TGTGCCACCAGCAGAGAAAGGGGGGGCAATCAGCCCCAGCATTTT
CATSRERGGNQPQHF
>TRBJ1-5|TRBD1|15|TRBV24-1|many
TGTGCCACCAGTGACCACGGACAGGGGAATCAGCCCCAGCATTTT
CATSDHGQGNQPQHF
>TRBJ2-3|TRBD2|15|TRBV20-1|many
TGCAGTGCTCCTCCCGGGACTAGCGGAGCAGATACGCAGTATTTT
CSAPPGTSGADTQYF
>TRBJ1-2|.|14|TRBV7-9|.
TGTGCCAGCAGCTTAACAGGCTCTAACTATGGCTACACCTTC
CASSLTGSNYGYTF
>TRBJ1-1|.|14|TRBV14|.
TGTGCCAGCAGCCAAGAACCTTTCGGCTCGGGAGCTTTCTTT
CASSQEPFGSGAFF
>TRBJ2-5|TRBD2|16|TRBV2|.
TGTGCCAGCAGTGAATCACTAGCGGGACCTCAAGAGACCCAGTACTTC
CASSESLAGPQETQYF
>TRBJ2-7|TRBD2|17|TRBV28|many
TGTGCCAGCAGTTTAACCGCCGGGACTAGCGGGAGGGTCGAGCAGTACTTC
CASSLTAGTSGRVEQYF
>TRBJ1-1|TRBD1|15|TRBV20-1|few
TGCAGTGCTGAGGAAGACAGGGGCGGGAACACTGAAGCTTTCTTT
CSAEEDRGGNTEAFF
>TRBJ1-5|.|18|TRBV19|.
TGTGCCAGTAGTATAACCCAATGGGGCAGGAGTAGCAATCAGCCCCAGCATTTT
CASSITQWGRSSNQPQHF
>TRBJ2-1|TRBD2|20|TRBV5-1|many
TGCGCCAGCAGCTCCCCCGGGACTAGCGGGACCATGAGCTCCTACAATGAGCAGTTCTTC
CASSSPGTSGTMSSYNEQFF
>TRBJ1-2|.|15|TRBV28|.
TGTGCCAGCAGTTCCCAGACAGGACTCGAGGGTGGCTACACCTTC
CASSSQTGLEGGYTF
>TRBJ2-1|TRBD2|14|TRBV29-1|many
TGCAGCGTTGTTGCCAGCGGGGACTACAATGAGCAGTTCTTC
CSVVASGDYNEQFF
>TRBJ1-1|.|19|TRBV6-5|.
TGTGCCAGCAGTTACACCAGGACATCTCAGGGGTTATATCGCACTGAAGCTTTCTTT
CASSYTRTSQGLYRTEAFF
>TRBJ1-1|TRBD1|14|TRBV28|few
TGTGCCAGCAGTCCCAAGGGGGCGAGAACTGAAGCTTTCTTT
CASSPKGARTEAFF
>TRBJ2-7|.|15|TRBV28|many
TGTGCCAGCAGCAAAGGGGCAGGGTCGTCCAGAGAGCAGTACTTC
CASSKGAGSSREQYF
>TRBJ1-1|TRBD1|19|TRBV3-1|many
TGTGCCAGCAGCTTCGAAGGTCCGGGACAGGGGGCCGAGAACACTGAAGCTTTCTTT
CASSFEGPGQGAENTEAFF
>TRBJ2-3|TRBD2|15|TRBV20-1|.
TGCAGTGCTAGTGGGACTAGCGGGGGGACAGATACGCAGTATTTT
CSASGTSGGTDTQYF
>TRBJ2-7|.|15|TRBV5-6|few
TGTGCCAGCAGCTTGGACGGCACGGCCCCGGACGAGCAGTACTTC
CASSLDGTAPDEQYF
>TRBJ1-5|.|15|TRBV12-3/TRBV12-4|many
TGTGCCAGCAGTTTCTCAGGCGGCGGCAATCAGCCCCAGCATTTT
CASSFSGGGNQPQHF
>TRBJ2-1|TRBD2|15|TRBV11-2|many
TGTGCCAGCAAGTTAGATCGGCGGGAGGGCGCTGAGCAGTTCTTC
CASKLDRREGAEQFF
>TRBJ2-7|.|14|TRBV6-5|few
TGTGCCAGCGGTTACCGCGACAGGATCTACGAGCAGTACTTC
CASGYRDRIYEQYF
>TRBJ2-6|TRBD2|20|TRBV5-1|.
TGCGCCAGCAGCTTGGATGGCGGGAGGTCGGGAAAATCTGGGGCCAACGTCCTGACTTTC
CASSLDGGRSGKSGANVLTF
>TRBJ2-5|TRBD1|15|TRBV6-2/TRBV6-3|many
TGTGCCAGCAGTTCGACACTGGGACAGCAAGAGACCCAGTACTTC
CASSSTLGQQETQYF
>TRBJ2-7|.|16|TRBV4-1|few
TGCGCCAGCAGCCAAGCCTCAAAGTCCTCCTCTACCGAGCAGTACTTC
CASSQASKSSSTEQYF
>TRBJ2-6|TRBD2|17|TRBV11-1|.
TGTGCCAGCAGCCCCCGGGGAGGGAGCTCTGGGGCCAACGTCCTGACTTTC
CASSPRGGSSGANVLTF
>TRBJ1-5|TRBD1|13|TRBV7-3|many
TGTGCCAGCAGCCCAGGACAGGGGCAGCCCCAGCATTTT
CASSPGQGQPQHF
>TRBJ1-2|.|12|TRBV6-1|few
TGTGCCAGCAATTCGGCCCCCTATGGCTACACCTTC
CASNSAPYGYTF
>TRBJ1-5|TRBD1|12|TRBV29-1|few
TGCAGCGCTTCGGACAGGGACCAGCCCCAGCATTTT
CSASDRDQPQHF
>TRBJ1-2|.|15|TRBV4-2|.
TGTGCCAGCAGCCATCCCGATCAGGGTTCTAGGGGCTACACCTTC
CASSHPDQGSRGYTF
>TRBJ1-1|TRBD1|15|TRBV9|few
TGTGCCAGCAGCCCCAGGGGGTCTAGTACTTCTGAAGCTTTCTTT
CASSPRGSSTSEAFF
>TRBJ2-4|.|15|TRBV15|few
TGTGCCACCAGCAGAGATTCGGTCAGGGTAAACATTCAGTACTTC
CATSRDSVRVNIQYF